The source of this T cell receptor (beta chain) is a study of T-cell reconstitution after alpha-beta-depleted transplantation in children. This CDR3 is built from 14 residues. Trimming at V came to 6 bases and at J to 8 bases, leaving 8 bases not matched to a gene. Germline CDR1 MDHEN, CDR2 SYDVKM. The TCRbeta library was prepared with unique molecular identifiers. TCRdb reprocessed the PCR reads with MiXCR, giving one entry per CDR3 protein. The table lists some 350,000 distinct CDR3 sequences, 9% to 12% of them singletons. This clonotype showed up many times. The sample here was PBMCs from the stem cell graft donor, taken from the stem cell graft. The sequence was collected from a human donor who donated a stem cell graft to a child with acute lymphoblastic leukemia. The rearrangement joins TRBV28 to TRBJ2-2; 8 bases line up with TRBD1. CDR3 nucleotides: TGTGCCAGCAGACGACAGGGGACGGCTGGGGAGCTGTTTTTT. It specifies CASRRQGTAGELFF.